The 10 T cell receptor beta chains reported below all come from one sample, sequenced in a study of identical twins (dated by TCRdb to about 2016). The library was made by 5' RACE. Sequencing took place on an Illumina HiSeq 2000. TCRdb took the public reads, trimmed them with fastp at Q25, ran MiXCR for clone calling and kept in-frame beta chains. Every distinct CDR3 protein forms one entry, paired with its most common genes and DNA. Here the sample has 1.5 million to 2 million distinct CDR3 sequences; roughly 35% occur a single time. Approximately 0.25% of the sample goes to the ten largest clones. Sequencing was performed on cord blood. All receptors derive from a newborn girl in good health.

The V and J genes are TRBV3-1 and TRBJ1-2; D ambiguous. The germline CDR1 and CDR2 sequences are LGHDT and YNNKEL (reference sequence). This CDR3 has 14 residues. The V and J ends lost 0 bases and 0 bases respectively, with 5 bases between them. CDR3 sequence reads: CASSQEWPNYGYTF. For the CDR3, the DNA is TGTGCCAGCAGCCAAGAGTGGCCTAACTATGGCTACACCTTC.

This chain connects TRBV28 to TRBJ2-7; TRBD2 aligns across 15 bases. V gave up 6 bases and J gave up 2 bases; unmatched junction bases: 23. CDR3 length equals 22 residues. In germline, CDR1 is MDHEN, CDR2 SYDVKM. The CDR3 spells CASSRQSLRTSGRALPPYEQYF. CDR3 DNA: TGTGCCAGCAGCAGACAGAGCCTCCGGACTAGCGGGAGGGCCCTCCCGCCCTACGAGCAGTACTTC.

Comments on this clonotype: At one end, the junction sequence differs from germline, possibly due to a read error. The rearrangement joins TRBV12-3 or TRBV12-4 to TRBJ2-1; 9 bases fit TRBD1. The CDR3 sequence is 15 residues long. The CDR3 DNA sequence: TGTGCCAGCAGGTCTACAGGGGGCGCCTACAGTGAGCAGTTCTTC. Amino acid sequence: CASRSTGGAYSEQFF.

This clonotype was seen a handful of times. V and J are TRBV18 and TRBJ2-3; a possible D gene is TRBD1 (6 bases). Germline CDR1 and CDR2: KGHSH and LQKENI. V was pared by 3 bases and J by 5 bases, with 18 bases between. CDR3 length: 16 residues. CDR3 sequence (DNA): TGTGCCAGCTCACCGTACGCCTACAGGGATGTAGATACGCAGTATTTT. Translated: CASSPYAYRDVDTQYF.

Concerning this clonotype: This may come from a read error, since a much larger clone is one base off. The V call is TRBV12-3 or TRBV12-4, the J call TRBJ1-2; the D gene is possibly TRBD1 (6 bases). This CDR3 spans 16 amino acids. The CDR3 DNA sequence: TGTGCCGGCAGTCCCTATGGGTGGGCAGGGGACTATGGCTACACCTTC. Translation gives CAGSPYGWAGDYGYTF.

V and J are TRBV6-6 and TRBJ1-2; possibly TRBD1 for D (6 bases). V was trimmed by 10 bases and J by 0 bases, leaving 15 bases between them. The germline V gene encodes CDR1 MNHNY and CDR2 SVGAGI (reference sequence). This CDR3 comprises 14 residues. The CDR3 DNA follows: TGTGCCATCTCGGTCAGGGGCCCTAACTATGGCTACACCTTC. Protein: CAISVRGPNYGYTF.

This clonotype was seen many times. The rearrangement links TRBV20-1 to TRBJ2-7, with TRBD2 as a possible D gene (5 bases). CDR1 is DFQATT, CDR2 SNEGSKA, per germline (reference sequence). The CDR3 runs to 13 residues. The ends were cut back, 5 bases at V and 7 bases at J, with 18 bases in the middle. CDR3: CSAVQGSLGEQYF. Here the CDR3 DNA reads TGCAGTGCTGTACAAGGGAGCTTAGGGGAGCAGTACTTC.

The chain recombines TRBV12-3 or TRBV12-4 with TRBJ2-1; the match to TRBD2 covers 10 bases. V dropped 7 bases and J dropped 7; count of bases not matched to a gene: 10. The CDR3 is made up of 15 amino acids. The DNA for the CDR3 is TGTGCCAGCAACCCAGCGGGGGGGCCGTTGAATGAGCAGTTCTTC. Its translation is CASNPAGGPLNEQFF.

The CDR3 DNA follows: TGTGCCACCAGTGATTACGGGACTAGCGGGACTAATGAGCAGTTCTTC. It yields the protein CATSDYGTSGTNEQFF. The genes are TRBV24-1 and TRBJ2-1; TRBD2 matches 13 bases. The junction had 4 bases not matched to a gene; V was cut back by 2 bases and J by 7 bases. There are 16 residues in the CDR3. CDR1 and CDR2 (germline): KGHDR, SFDVKD.

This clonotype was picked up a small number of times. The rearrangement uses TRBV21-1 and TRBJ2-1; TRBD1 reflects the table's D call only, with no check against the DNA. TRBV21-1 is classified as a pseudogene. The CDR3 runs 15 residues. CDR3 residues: CASNPRGYSYNEQFF. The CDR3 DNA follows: TGTGCCAGCAACCCCCGGGGGTACTCCTACAATGAGCAGTTCTTC.